These 26 T cell receptor beta chains share one sample of origin, sequenced in a study of blood T cell repertoires in COVID-19. TCRdb's copy holds only in-frame clones and misses some; the assay was immunoSEQ multiplex PCR. The sample lists more than 95,000 clones, about 86% occurring once. Sequencing was carried out using peripheral blood. All receptors derive from a woman between 50 and 59 years old with acute or convalescent COVID-19.

This sequence joins TRBV21-1 and TRBJ1-6. TRBV21-1 is a pseudogene locus. CDR3 length equals 14 residues. The CDR3 DNA sequence: TGTGCCAGCAGCAACGGTCCCCGATATTCACCCCTCCACTTT. This sequence encodes CASSNGPRYSPLHF.

V and J are TRBV2 and TRBJ2-3; possible D gene TRBD2, 5 bases. The CDR3 extends over 13 amino acids. V was pared by 6 bases and J by 7 bases, with 14 bases between. The germline V gene encodes CDR1 SNHLY and CDR2 FYNNEI. The DNA of the CDR3 is TGTGCCAGCAGGAACGAGGGTCTATATACGCAGTATTTT. Translating it yields CASRNEGLYTQYF. Full variable domain (rest looked up from reference TRBV2 and TRBJ2-3): EPEVTQTPSHQVTQMGQEVILRCVPISNHLYFYWYRQILGQKVEFLVSFYNNEISEKSEIFDDQFSVERPDGSNFTLKIRSTKLEDSAMYFCASRNEGLYTQYFGPGTRLTVL.

This clone was seen more than once but under ten times. The J gene is TRBJ2-7, the V gene TRBV5-1; TRBD1 aligns across 8 bases. The trim removed 1 base at V and 6 bases at J, leaving 6 bases unmatched. Germline assignment: CDR1 SGHRS and CDR2 YFSETQ. This CDR3 is 14 amino acids long. The CDR3 loop reads CASSLIGQGSEQYF. In nucleotides, the CDR3 is TGCGCCAGCAGCTTGATCGGACAGGGATCCGAGCAGTACTTC. The full variable domain, completed using reference TRBV5-1 and TRBJ2-7, is KAGVTQTPRYLIKTRGQQVTLSCSPISGHRSVSWYQQTPGQGLQFLFEYFSETQRNKGNFPGRFSGRQFSNSRSEMNVSTLELGDSALYLCASSLIGQGSEQYFGPGTRLTVT.

The V call is TRBV7-3, the J call TRBJ2-2; TRBD2 aligns across 10 bases. Germline trimming cut 5 bases from V and 3 bases from J; bases unmatched to any gene: 9. The CDR3 sequence is 17 residues long. Germline CDR1 and CDR2: SGHTA and FQGTGA. This chain's CDR3 is CASSPRLAGADTGELFF. The CDR3 DNA sequence: TGTGCCAGCAGCCCCCGGCTAGCGGGGGCGGACACCGGGGAGCTGTTTTTT.

J is TRBJ2-2 and V is TRBV5-3; TRBD1 might be the D (5 bases). TRBV5-3 falls under the ORF class, with uncertain function. V shed 5 bases and J shed 2 bases, with 7 bases lying between them. The CDR3 is 13 amino acids. This chain's CDR3 is CARSRTNTGELFF. CDR3 in DNA: TGTGCCAGAAGTCGGACAAACACCGGGGAGCTGTTTTTT.

The V gene is TRBV7-9, the J gene TRBJ1-1; tentative D call: TRBD1 (5 bases). The germline CDR1 and CDR2 sequences are SEHNR and FQNEAQ (reference sequence). There are 13 residues in the CDR3. V was pared by 2 bases and J by 8 bases, with 12 bases between. CDR3 sequence reads: CASSLTSGYEAFF. In nucleotides, the CDR3 is TGTGCCAGCAGCTTAACGTCAGGGTACGAAGCTTTCTTT. The variable domain in full, with the rest retrieved from reference TRBV7-9 and TRBJ1-1, is DTGVSQNPRHKITKRGQNVTFRCDPISEHNRLYWYRQTLGQGPEFLTYFQNEAQLEKSRLLSDRFSAERPKGSFSTLEIQRTEQGDSAMYLCASSLTSGYEAFFGQGTRLTVV.

In its sample, this clone was seen a few times. V is TRBV7-9 and J is TRBJ2-2; D remains ambiguous. This CDR3 has 13 amino acids. CDR1 is SEHNR, CDR2 FQNEAQ, per germline (reference sequence). Deletions cut 2 bases from V and 5 bases from J, with 6 bases between. DNA of the CDR3: TGTGCCAGCAGCTTACAACGGACCGGGGAGCTGTTTTTT. This translates into CASSLQRTGELFF.

The rearrangement uses TRBV7-9 and TRBJ1-2; 7 nucleotides line up with TRBD1. Germline values: CDR1 SEHNR, CDR2 FQNEAQ (reference sequence). The CDR3 loop spans 13 amino acids. J was trimmed by 6 bases and V by 2 bases; bases with no gene match: 3. CDR3 DNA sequence: TGTGCCAGCAGCTTACGACAGGGAAATGGCTACACCTTC. Protein: CASSLRQGNGYTF.

The chain uses TRBV10-3 and TRBJ1-2; 11 bases are a match to TRBD1. The CDR3 is made up of 14 amino acids. Looked up from germline, CDR1 is ENHRY and CDR2 is SYGVKD. V shed 8 bases and J 6 bases; nucleotides not matched to a gene: 8. In nucleotides, the CDR3 is TGTGCCATCGGCCTTTGGGACAGGGGGAATGGCTACACCTTC. It yields the protein CAIGLWDRGNGYTF.

The rearrangement joins TRBV5-1 to TRBJ1-4; possible D gene TRBD1, 5 bases. The V gene's germline CDR1 is SGHRS and CDR2 YFSETQ. This CDR3 has 16 amino acids. V lost 3 bases to trimming and J lost 2 bases, with 14 bases between them. CDR3 DNA sequence: TGCGCCAGCAGCTCCCGACAGCTTGCTACTAATGAAAAACTGTTTTTT. Amino acids: CASSSRQLATNEKLFF.

The V call is TRBV18, the J call TRBJ2-7, with TRBD1 identical over 7 bases. Looked up from germline, CDR1 is KGHSH and CDR2 is LQKENI. Trimming took 4 bases from V and 0 from J; bases not matched to a gene: 6. The length of the CDR3 is 15 residues. CDR3: CASSRSGTVSYEQYF. DNA for the CDR3: TGTGCCAGCTCACGATCCGGGACAGTCTCCTACGAGCAGTACTTC.

This clone was recorded a few times. V and J are TRBV29-1 and TRBJ2-7, with no clear D. There are 13 residues in the CDR3. V dropped 0 bases and J dropped 2 bases, with 8 bases sitting between them. Germline CDR1 SQVTM, CDR2 ANQGSEA. The CDR3 loop reads CSVEDRSTYEQYF. Written as DNA, the CDR3 is TGCAGCGTTGAAGATCGGAGTACCTACGAGCAGTACTTC.

V and J are TRBV7-6 and TRBJ1-5; 7 bases are a match to TRBD1. V shed 5 bases, J shed 0 bases, and the junction held 4 bases outside the gene matches. The germline gives CDR1 SGHVS, CDR2 FNYEAQ. This CDR3 region has 15 residues. CDR3 in amino acids: CASSRTGASNQPQHF. The CDR3 DNA is TGTGCCAGCAGCCGGACAGGTGCTAGCAATCAGCCCCAGCATTTT.

The rearrangement links TRBV2 to TRBJ2-1, with TRBD2 as a possible D gene (7 bases). The CDR3 is 15 amino acids. The germline V and J ends were trimmed by 7 bases and 6 bases, with 19 bases remaining between them. From germline, CDR1 is SNHLY and CDR2 FYNNEI. This CDR3 is CASISGGRRFNEQFF. The CDR3 DNA reads as TGTGCCAGCATATCCGGGGGGCGGCGCTTCAATGAGCAGTTCTTC.

The V call is TRBV12-5, the J call TRBJ1-2; D might be TRBD1 (6 bases). Per the germline V gene, CDR1 is LGHNT and CDR2 is FRNRAP. The CDR3 covers 12 residues. V was trimmed by 6 bases and J by 5 bases, leaving 10 bases between them. For the CDR3, the DNA is TGTGCTAGTGGGGACAGCGTTTATGGCTACACCTTC. Translating gives CASGDSVYGYTF.

The V call is TRBV10-2, the J call TRBJ2-7, with 7 bases matching TRBD1. V dropped 0 bases and J dropped 2; count of bases not matched to a gene: 1. Germline-derived CDR1 and CDR2 are WSHSY and SAAADI. The CDR3 spans 14 residues. The CDR3 is CASSESDRTYEQYF. DNA of the CDR3: TGCGCCAGCAGTGAGTCGGACAGGACCTACGAGCAGTACTTC.

This sequence joins TRBV21-1 and TRBJ1-1. TRBV21-1 is marked as a pseudogene. The CDR3 has 13 residues. The CDR3 here is CASRGAERAEAFF. The DNA of the CDR3 is TGTGCCAGCCGCGGGGCCGAGCGCGCTGAAGCTTTCTTT.

The CDR3 sequence is CASTTGEGQPQHF. CDR3 nucleotides: TGTGCCAGCACTACAGGGGAAGGACAGCCCCAGCATTTT. The V and J genes are TRBV2 and TRBJ1-5; the match to TRBD1 covers 7 bases. Germline loops: CDR1 SNHLY, CDR2 FYNNEI. Trimming cost V 7 bases and J 7 bases; bases outside gene matches: 7. The CDR3 sequence is 13 residues long.

The chain carries TRBV30 and TRBJ2-3, with 11 nucleotides matching TRBD2. Unmatched junction bases numbered 4, after V lost 0 bases and J lost 5 bases. The CDR3 spans 15 residues. Germline lookup yields CDR1 GTSNPN and CDR2 SVGIG (reference sequence). For the CDR3, the DNA is TGTGCCTGGAGTGTACTAGCGGGGGTAGGAGATACGCAGTATTTT. It encodes CAWSVLAGVGDTQYF.

The J gene is TRBJ1-4, the V gene TRBV6-2 or TRBV6-3, with D possibly matching TRBD1 (6 bases). The CDR3 contains 12 residues. Per germline, CDR1 MNHEY and CDR2 SVGEGT. The ends were cut back, 2 bases at V and 9 bases at J, with 7 bases in the middle. The CDR3 DNA is TGTGCCAGCAGTTACACAGGGAAAAAACTGTTTTTT. It yields the protein CASSYTGKKLFF.

The CDR3 DNA reads as TGTGCCATCAGTGGGGGACCGGGAGGATCCGCAGATACGCAGTATTTT. Translating gives CAISGGPGGSADTQYF. This rearrangement joins TRBV10-3 to TRBJ2-3, with 7 bases fitting TRBD2. The CDR3 length is 16 residues. J was trimmed by 4 bases and V by 4 bases; bases with no gene match: 11. Germline V gene data show CDR1 as ENHRY and CDR2 as SYGVKD.

The chain carries TRBV19 and TRBJ2-2; 9 bases line up with TRBD2. With 8 bases clipped from V and 1 base from J, the junction kept 8 bases outside the gene matches. CDR1 is LNHDA, CDR2 SQIVND, per germline (reference sequence). This CDR3 spans 16 amino acids. CDR3 sequence reads: CASWDSGGVNTGELFF. The CDR3, as DNA: TGTGCCAGTTGGGATAGCGGGGGAGTGAACACCGGGGAGCTGTTTTTT.

This clone was picked up a small number of times. The chain carries TRBV7-8 and TRBJ2-7; 10 positions agree with TRBD1. Germline V gene sequence: CDR1 SGHVS, CDR2 FQNEAQ. The trim removed 3 bases at V and 5 bases at J, leaving 7 bases unmatched. This CDR3 contains 15 residues. The DNA of the CDR3 is TGTGCCAGCAGCTTCGACAGGGGGCGCGAAAACGAGCAGTACTTC. It encodes CASSFDRGRENEQYF.

The rearrangement links TRBV7-6 to TRBJ1-5; D gene unclear. CDR3 length: 15 amino acids. Germline CDR1 and CDR2: SGHVS and FNYEAQ. Deletions cut 5 bases from V and 2 bases from J, with 13 bases between. This CDR3 is CASSPTEGGNQPQHF. The CDR3 DNA follows: TGTGCCAGCAGCCCCACAGAGGGAGGCAATCAGCCCCAGCATTTT.

The chain is built from TRBV5-1 and TRBJ2-7; a weak D match, TRBD1 (5 bases). Trimming left V 2 bases short and J 1 base short, with 10 bases between. There are 14 residues in the CDR3. Germline V gene lookup returns CDR1 SGHRS and CDR2 YFSETQ. The CDR3 loop is CASSFGPGSYEQYF. The CDR3, as DNA: TGCGCCAGCAGCTTCGGTCCAGGGTCCTACGAGCAGTACTTC.

The CDR3 DNA sequence: TGTGCCAGTAGTATGGGACAGGGAGGGTACAATGAGCAGTTCTTC. The encoded protein is CASSMGQGGYNEQFF. V is TRBV19 and J is TRBJ2-1, with 9 bases identical to TRBD1. The CDR3 length is 15 residues. The germline gives CDR1 LNHDA, CDR2 SQIVND (reference sequence). Trimming at V came to 3 bases and at J to 4 bases, leaving 4 bases not matched to a gene.